This T cell receptor beta chain appears in the sequencing data of a study of T cells after yellow fever vaccination. This clonotype was seen many times. The antigen remains unidentified. Study conclusions and caveats: Abundant bulk-derived clonotypes could contaminate FACS-sorted repertoires. Most primary-vaccination clones recurred post-booster (just under 98% CD4, around 90% CD8). Some clonotypes, a small share, were shared between CD4 and CD8 compartments.

Germline loops: CDR1 SGHRS, CDR2 YFSETQ. V shed 6 bases and J 5 bases; nucleotides not matched to a gene: 2. The CDR3 length is 12 residues. Template switching with 5'RACE generated the TCR cDNA and added a universal primer site and UMIs. Each CDR3 protein gets one entry after TCRdb re-called the 5' RACE reads with MiXCR. The table lists 80,000 to 100,000 distinct CDR3 sequences, approximately 5.5% of them singletons. V usage is TRBV5-1 and J usage is TRBJ1-2; 9 bases map to TRBD1. The TCR originated in a man between 18 and 29 years old who received the YFV17D yellow fever vaccine. Source: CD8+ T cells sorted from PBMCs, taken 10 days after the yellow fever booster vaccination. CDR3 bases: TGCGCCAGCAAAGGGACAGGGTATGGCTACACCTTC. Amino acid sequence: CASKGTGYGYTF.